Below, 3 T cell receptor beta chains from the same sample are listed, as sequenced in a study of blood T cells in healthy people across ages. Primers used in a second PCR of roughly 6 to 12 cycles were a sample-barcoded 5' primer and a J-beta primer mix. MiXCR, run by TCRdb on the 5' RACE reads, gives a single entry per CDR3 protein. The top ten clones hold 15% to 20% of a sample with more than 800,000 distinct CDR3 sequences, 25% to 30% of them seen once. The specimen was blood. All receptors come from a woman over 75 in good health.

Ten or more counts support this clonotype. J is TRBJ2-4 and V is TRBV6-5; no definite D call. The V gene's germline CDR1 is MNHEY and CDR2 SVGAGI. Trimming took off 0 bases at V and 0 bases at J, with 3 bases between the two ends. The CDR3 extends over 14 amino acids. CDR3 nucleotide sequence: TGTGCCAGCAGTTACTCTCGAGCCAAAAACATTCAGTACTTC. As protein: CASSYSRAKNIQYF.

Comment on this clonotype: A much larger clone lies one base from this, so it may be a read error. V gene TRBV7-2 combines with J gene TRBJ2-3; D unclear. V was shortened by 0 bases and J by 4 bases, with 8 bases between the two germline ends. Germline CDR1 SGHTA, CDR2 FQGNSA. This CDR3 spans 14 amino acids. CDR3 protein: CASSLARVADTQYF. CDR3 DNA: TGTGCCAGCAGCTTAGCAAGGGTTGCAGATACGCAGTATTTT.

Concerning this clonotype: This sequence may be a read error, since a much larger clone differs from it by one base. This rearrangement joins TRBV6-1 to TRBJ2-7; D tentatively reads TRBD1 or TRBD2 (6 bases each). Germline V gives CDR1 MNHNS, CDR2 SASEGT. The CDR3 consists of 13 residues. CDR3 coding DNA: TGTGCCGCTGGGGGGCAGACACACTACGAGCGGTACTTC. Translation: CAAGGQTHYERYF.